This T cell receptor beta chain was documented in a study of early T cells in non-severe SARS-CoV-2 infection (dated by TCRdb to the early 2020s). Background on the whole study: Bulk RNA from unsorted whole blood was used for TCR sequencing, so alpha and beta chains could not be paired.

Library generation was performed with 5' RACE. Data came from a NextSeq 500. The TCR library protocol attached unique molecular identifiers to individual cDNA molecules to correct for sequencing error and PCR bias. Both TCR alpha and beta chains were sequenced, and tight co-correlation was observed between alpha and beta sequence abundances in each sample. On the authors' methods: Decombinator V4 was used to perform V gene, J gene and CDR3 annotation of TCR sequences. Expanded TCRs were defined as changing significantly between any two time points under a Poisson model with p below 0.0001. Abundances of TCRs were expressed as counts per million after normalisation to the total number of TCRs sequenced in each sample. MAIT TCRs were defined by TRAV1-2 paired with TRAJ12, TRAJ20 or TRAJ33, and iNKT TCRs by TRAV10 paired with TRAJ18. VDJdb, accessed 1 November 2021, was searched for CMV, EBV and SARS-CoV-2 annotated TCRs, excluding TCRs annotated for multiple antigens. TCRdb reprocessing: public reads trimmed at Q25 with fastp, clones called with MiXCR, in-frame beta chains kept. A single entry per CDR3 protein holds the most common genes and DNA from its merged rows. These V and J calls are TCRdb output, not the study's own analysis. The sample table shows approximately 28,000 distinct CDR3 sequences, and around 6% are seen once. The biggest ten clones account for over 30% of the sample.

On the study overall, not on this receptor specifically: VDJdb matching was skewed toward anti-spike CD8 responses, so virus-specific expansions were likely underestimated and private and CD4 specificities were missed.

V is trimmed back by 5 bases and J by 6 bases, and the junction contains 9 bases that no gene match accounts for. The CDR3 runs 15 residues from the cysteine to the phenylalanine. Only the CDR3 region is kept as DNA, spanning 45 bases read in frame from base 1. Based on the germline V gene, the CDR1 and CDR2 sequences are MDHEN and SYDVKM. This clonotype has at least ten counts. No antigen is known for it. Qualities for individual bases were not recorded, and no much larger clone is one base off. This was a case-control study nested in a cohort of healthcare workers in London, UK, who had nasopharyngeal swab PCR tests and blood samples taken every week. Between 23 and 31 March 2020, the week of the UK lockdown, healthcare workers were enrolled and then followed up weekly for as long as 16 weeks.

Sequencing used whole blood, obtained at baseline. This sequence was found in an adult who was a healthcare worker with PCR-confirmed SARS-CoV-2 infection or an uninfected control (not recorded which). This receptor chain uses TRBV28 and TRBJ2-1; 8 junctional bases match TRBD1. The CDR3 has the sequence CASSPSGTGSNEQFF. The nucleotides read TGTGCCAGCAGTCCTTCCGGGACAGGTTCCAATGAGCAGTTCTTC.